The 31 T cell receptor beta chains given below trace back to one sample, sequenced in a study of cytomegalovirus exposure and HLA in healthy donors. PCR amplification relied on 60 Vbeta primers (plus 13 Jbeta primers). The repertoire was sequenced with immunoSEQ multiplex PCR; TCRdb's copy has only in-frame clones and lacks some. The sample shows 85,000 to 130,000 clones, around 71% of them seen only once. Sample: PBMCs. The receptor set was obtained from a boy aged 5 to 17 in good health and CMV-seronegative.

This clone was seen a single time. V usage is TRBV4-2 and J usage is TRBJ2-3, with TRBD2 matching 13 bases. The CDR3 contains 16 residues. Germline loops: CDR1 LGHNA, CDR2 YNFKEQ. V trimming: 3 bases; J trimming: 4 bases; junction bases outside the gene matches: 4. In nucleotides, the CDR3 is TGTGCCAGCAGCCAGGTACTAGCGGGAGGGCCAGATACGCAGTATTTT. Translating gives CASSQVLAGGPDTQYF.

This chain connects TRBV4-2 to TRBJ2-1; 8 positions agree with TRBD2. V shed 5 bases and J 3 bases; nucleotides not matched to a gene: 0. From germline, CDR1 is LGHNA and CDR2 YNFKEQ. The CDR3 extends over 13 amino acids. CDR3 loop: CASSGTSYNEQFF. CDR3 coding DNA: TGTGCCAGCAGCGGGACTAGCTACAATGAGCAGTTCTTC.

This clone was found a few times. CDR3 residues: CAWTLGATNTEAFF. In DNA, the CDR3 is TGTGCCTGGACCTTAGGAGCGACGAACACTGAAGCTTTCTTT. J is TRBJ1-1 and V is TRBV30; D not resolved. The CDR3 runs to 14 residues. Germline V gene data show CDR1 as GTSNPN and CDR2 as SVGIG (reference sequence). V lost 4 bases, J lost 1 base, and 13 bases lay in between.

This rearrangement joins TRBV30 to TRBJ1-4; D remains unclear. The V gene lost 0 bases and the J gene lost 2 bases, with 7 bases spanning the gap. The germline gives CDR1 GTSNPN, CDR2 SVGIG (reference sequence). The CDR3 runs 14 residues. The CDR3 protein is CAWSVGGTNEKLFF. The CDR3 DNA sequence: TGTGCCTGGAGTGTGGGAGGGACTAATGAAAAACTGTTTTTT. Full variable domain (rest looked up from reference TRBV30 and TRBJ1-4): SQTIHQWPATLVQPVGSPLSLECTVEGTSNPNLYWYRQAAGRGLQLLFYSVGIGQISSEVPQNLSASRPQDRQFILSSKKLLLSDSGFYLCAWSVGGTNEKLFFGSGTQLSVL.

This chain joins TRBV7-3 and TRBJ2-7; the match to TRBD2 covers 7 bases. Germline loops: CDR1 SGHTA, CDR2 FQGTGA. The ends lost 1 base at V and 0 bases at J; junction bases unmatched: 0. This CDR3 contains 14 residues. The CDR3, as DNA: TGTGCCAGCAGCTTAAGGGACTACTCCTACGAGCAGTACTTC. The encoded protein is CASSLRDYSYEQYF. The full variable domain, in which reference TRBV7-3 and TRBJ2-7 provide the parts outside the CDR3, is GAGVSQTPSNKVTEKGKYVELRCDPISGHTALYWYRQSLGQGPEFLIYFQGTGAADDSGLPNDRFFAVRPEGSVSTLKIQRTERGDSAVYLCASSLRDYSYEQYFGPGTRLTVT.

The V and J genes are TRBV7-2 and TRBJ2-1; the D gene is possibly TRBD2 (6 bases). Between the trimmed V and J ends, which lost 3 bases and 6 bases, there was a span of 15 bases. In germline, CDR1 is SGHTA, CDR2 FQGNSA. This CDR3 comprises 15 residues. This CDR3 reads CASSFAGSIGNEQFF. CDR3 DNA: TGTGCCAGCAGCTTTGCGGGGAGTATCGGCAATGAGCAGTTCTTC.

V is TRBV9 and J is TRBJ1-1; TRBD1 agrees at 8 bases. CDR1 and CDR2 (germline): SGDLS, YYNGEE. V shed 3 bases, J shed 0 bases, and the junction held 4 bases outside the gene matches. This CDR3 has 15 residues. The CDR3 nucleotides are TGTGCCAGCAGCGACCCGGGACAGGTGAACACTGAAGCTTTCTTT. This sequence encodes CASSDPGQVNTEAFF.

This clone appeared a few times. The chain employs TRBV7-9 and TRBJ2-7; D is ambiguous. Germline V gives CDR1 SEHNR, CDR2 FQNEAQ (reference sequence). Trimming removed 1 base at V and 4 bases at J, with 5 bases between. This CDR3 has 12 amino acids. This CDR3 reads CASSLGRYEQYF. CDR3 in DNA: TGTGCCAGCAGCTTAGGGAGATACGAGCAGTACTTC.

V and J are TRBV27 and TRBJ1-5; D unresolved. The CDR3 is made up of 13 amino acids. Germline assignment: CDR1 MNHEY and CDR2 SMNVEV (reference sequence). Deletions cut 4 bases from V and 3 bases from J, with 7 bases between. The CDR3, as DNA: TGTGCCAGCAGTTCTAGTGACAATCAGCCCCAGCATTTT. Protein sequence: CASSSSDNQPQHF.

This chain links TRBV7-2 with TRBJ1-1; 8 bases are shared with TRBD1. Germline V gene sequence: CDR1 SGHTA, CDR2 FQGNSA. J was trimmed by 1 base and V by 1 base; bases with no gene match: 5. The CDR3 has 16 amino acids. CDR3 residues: CASSLDRGLGNTEAFF. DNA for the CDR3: TGTGCCAGCAGCTTAGACAGGGGGTTGGGGAACACTGAAGCTTTCTTT. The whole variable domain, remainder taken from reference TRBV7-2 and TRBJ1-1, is GAGVSQSPSNKVTEKGKDVELRCDPISGHTALYWYRQSLGQGLEFLIYFQGNSAPDKSGLPSDRFSAERTGGSVSTLTIQRTQQEDSAVYLCASSLDRGLGNTEAFFGQGTRLTVV.

CDR3 bases: TGCGCCAGCAGCCCGCCGGCGGAGCAAGAGACCCAGTACTTC. Encoded protein: CASSPPAEQETQYF. The chain couples TRBV5-1 to TRBJ2-5; D gene uncertain. The V gene's germline CDR1 is SGHRS and CDR2 YFSETQ. Trimming cost V 4 bases and J 2 bases, with 12 bases left between them. CDR3 length equals 14 residues. Together with reference TRBV5-1 and TRBJ2-5, the CDR3 gives the full variable domain: KAGVTQTPRYLIKTRGQQVTLSCSPISGHRSVSWYQQTPGQGLQFLFEYFSETQRNKGNFPGRFSGRQFSNSRSEMNVSTLELGDSALYLCASSPPAEQETQYFGPGTRLLVL.

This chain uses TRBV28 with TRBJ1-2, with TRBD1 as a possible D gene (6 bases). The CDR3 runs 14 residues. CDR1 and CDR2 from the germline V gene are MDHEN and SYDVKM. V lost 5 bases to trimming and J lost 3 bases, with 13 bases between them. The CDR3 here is CASSDLKGDYGYTF. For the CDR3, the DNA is TGTGCCAGCAGTGACCTGAAGGGGGACTATGGCTACACCTTC.

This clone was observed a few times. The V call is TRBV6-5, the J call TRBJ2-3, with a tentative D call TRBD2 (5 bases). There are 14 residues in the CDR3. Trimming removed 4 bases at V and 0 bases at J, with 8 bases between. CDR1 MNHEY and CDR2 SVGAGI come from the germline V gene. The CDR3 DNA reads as TGTGCCAGCAGTTGGGGAGAGAGCACAGATACGCAGTATTTT. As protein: CASSWGESTDTQYF.

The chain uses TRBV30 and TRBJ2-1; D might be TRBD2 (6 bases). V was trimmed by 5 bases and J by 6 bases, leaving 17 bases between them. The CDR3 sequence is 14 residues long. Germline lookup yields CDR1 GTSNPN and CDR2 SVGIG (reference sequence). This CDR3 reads CAWETSFGGNEQFF. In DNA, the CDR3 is TGTGCCTGGGAGACAAGTTTCGGGGGCAATGAGCAGTTCTTC. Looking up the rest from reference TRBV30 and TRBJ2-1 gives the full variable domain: SQTIHQWPATLVQPVGSPLSLECTVEGTSNPNLYWYRQAAGRGLQLLFYSVGIGQISSEVPQNLSASRPQDRQFILSSKKLLLSDSGFYLCAWETSFGGNEQFFGPGTRLTVL.

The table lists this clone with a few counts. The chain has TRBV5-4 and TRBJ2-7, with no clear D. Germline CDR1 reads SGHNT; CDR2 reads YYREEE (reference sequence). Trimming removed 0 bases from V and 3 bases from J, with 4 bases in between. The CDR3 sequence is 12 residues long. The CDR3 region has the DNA TGTGCCAGCAGCTTGGGAGGCTACGAGCAGTACTTC. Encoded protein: CASSLGGYEQYF.

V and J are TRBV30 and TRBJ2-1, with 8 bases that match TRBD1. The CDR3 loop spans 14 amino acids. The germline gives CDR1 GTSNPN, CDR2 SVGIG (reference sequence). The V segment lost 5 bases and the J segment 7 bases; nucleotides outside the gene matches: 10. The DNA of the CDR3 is TGTGCCTGGGACCAGGGGGCTTCGAATAATGAGCAGTTCTTC. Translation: CAWDQGASNNEQFF.

CDR3 residues: CASRRSGAGGETQYF. CDR3 nucleotides: TGTGCCAGCAGACGGAGCGGGGCCGGGGGAGAGACCCAGTACTTC. The chain is built from TRBV6-5 and TRBJ2-5; 7 bases are a match to TRBD2. This CDR3 spans 15 amino acids. The germline V gene encodes CDR1 MNHEY and CDR2 SVGAGI. V shed 6 bases, J shed 4 bases, and the junction held 11 bases outside the gene matches.

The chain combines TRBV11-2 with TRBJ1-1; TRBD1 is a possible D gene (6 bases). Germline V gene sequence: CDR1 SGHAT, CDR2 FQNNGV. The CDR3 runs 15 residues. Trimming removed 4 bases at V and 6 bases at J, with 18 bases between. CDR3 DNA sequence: TGTGCCAGCAGCTGGGGGTTAGTGGCAGGGGCTGAAGCTTTCTTT. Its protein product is CASSWGLVAGAEAFF.

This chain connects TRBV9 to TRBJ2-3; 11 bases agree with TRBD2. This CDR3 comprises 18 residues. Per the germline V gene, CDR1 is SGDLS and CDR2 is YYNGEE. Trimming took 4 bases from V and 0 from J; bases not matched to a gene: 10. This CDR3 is CASSPGTSGHISTDTQYF. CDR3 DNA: TGTGCCAGCAGCCCCGGGACTAGCGGACACATTAGCACAGATACGCAGTATTTT.

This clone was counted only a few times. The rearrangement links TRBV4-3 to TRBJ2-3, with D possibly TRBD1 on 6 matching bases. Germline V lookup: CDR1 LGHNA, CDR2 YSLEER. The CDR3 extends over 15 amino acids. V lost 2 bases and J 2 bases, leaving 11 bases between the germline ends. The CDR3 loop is CASSQLTGTTDTQYF. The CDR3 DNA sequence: TGCGCCAGCAGCCAATTAACAGGGACCACAGATACGCAGTATTTT.

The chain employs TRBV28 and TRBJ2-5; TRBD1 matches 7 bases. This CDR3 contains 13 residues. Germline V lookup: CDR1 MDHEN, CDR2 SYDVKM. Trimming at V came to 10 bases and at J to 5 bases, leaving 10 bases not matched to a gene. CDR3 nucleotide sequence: TGTGCCATAAGAGGGGGCTGGGGGGAGACCCAGTACTTC. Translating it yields CAIRGGWGETQYF.

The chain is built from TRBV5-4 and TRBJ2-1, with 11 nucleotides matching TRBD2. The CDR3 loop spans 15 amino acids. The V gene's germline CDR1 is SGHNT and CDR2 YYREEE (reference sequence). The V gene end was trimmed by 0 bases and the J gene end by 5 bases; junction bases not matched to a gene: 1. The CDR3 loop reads CASSLELAGDNEQFF. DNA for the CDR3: TGTGCCAGCAGCTTGGAACTAGCGGGGGACAATGAGCAGTTCTTC.

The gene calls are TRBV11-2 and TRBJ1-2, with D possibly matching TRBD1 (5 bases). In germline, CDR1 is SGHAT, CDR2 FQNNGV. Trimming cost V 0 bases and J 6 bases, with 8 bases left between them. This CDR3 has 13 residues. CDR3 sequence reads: CASSLEAGNGYTF. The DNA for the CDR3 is TGTGCCAGCAGCTTAGAGGCAGGGAATGGCTACACCTTC.

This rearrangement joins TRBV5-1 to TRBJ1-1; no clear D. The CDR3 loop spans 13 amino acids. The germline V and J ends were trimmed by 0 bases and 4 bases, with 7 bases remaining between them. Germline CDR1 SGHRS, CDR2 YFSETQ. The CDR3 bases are TGCGCCAGCAGCTTGGTTCGGGGCACTGAAGCTTTCTTT. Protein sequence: CASSLVRGTEAFF.

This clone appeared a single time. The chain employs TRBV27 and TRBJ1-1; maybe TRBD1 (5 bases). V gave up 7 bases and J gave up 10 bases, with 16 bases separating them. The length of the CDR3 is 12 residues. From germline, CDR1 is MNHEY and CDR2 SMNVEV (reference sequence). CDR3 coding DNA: TGTGCCAGCATCTCAATAGGGAGGGGAGCTTTCTTT. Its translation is CASISIGRGAFF.

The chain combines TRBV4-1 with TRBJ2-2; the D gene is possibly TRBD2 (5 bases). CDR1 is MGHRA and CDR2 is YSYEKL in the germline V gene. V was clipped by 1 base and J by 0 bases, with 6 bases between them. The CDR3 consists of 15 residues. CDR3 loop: CASSQVGTNTGELFF. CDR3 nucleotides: TGCGCCAGCAGCCAAGTCGGGACGAACACCGGGGAGCTGTTTTTT.

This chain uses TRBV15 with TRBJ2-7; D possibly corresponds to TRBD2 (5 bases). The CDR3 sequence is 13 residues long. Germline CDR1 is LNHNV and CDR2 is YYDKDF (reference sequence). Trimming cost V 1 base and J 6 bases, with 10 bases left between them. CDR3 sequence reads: CATSRVGSGEQYF. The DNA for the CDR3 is TGTGCCACCAGCAGAGTAGGGAGTGGCGAGCAGTACTTC.

The CDR3 nucleotides are TGTGCCATCAGTGAGTCCGGGGGACAGGGGGCCTACGAGCAGTACTTC. It codes for CAISESGGQGAYEQYF. The chain employs TRBV10-3 and TRBJ2-7; 11 bases match TRBD1. This CDR3 has 16 residues. The V segment lost 0 bases and the J segment 2 bases; nucleotides outside the gene matches: 3. Per germline, CDR1 ENHRY and CDR2 SYGVKD.

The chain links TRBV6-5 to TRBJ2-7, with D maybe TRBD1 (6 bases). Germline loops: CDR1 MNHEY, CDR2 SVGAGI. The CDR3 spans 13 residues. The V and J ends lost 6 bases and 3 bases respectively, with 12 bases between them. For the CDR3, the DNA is TGTGCCAGCAGGCGTAACAGGGACTACGAGCAGTACTTC. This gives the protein CASRRNRDYEQYF.

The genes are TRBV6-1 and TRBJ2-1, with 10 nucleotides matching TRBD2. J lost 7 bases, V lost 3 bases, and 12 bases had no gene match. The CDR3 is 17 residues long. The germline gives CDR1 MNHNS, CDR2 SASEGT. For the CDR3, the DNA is TGTGCCAGCAGTGAGCCGACAGCGGGGGGGCTGTTGAATGAGCAGTTCTTC. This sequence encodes CASSEPTAGGLLNEQFF.

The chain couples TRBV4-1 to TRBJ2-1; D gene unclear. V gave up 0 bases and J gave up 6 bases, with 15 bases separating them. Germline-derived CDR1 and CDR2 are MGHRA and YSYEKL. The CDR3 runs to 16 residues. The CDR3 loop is CASSQERSWVVNEQFF. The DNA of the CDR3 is TGCGCCAGCAGCCAAGAGCGGTCTTGGGTGGTCAATGAGCAGTTCTTC.